Sequencing of this TCR beta chain was carried out in a study of T cells after yellow fever vaccination. TCRdb processed the 5' RACE reads anew with MiXCR; each CDR3 protein has one entry. The sample holds about 75,000 distinct CDR3 sequences, about 7.2% seen once. Trimming took 0 bases from V and 5 from J, leaving 9 bases between them. The CDR3 sequence is 15 residues long. The germline CDR1 and CDR2 sequences are SGHRS and YFSETQ. The source is a man younger than 35 who received the YFV17D yellow fever vaccine. This specimen was CD8+ T cells sorted from PBMCs, taken approximately 11 days after the first yellow fever vaccination. The rearrangement joins TRBV5-1 to TRBJ1-6; D might be TRBD1 (5 bases). In DNA form, the CDR3 reads TGCGCCAGCAGCTTGGCCAGGGAAGATAATTCACCCCTCCACTTT. This encodes CASSLAREDNSPLHF.